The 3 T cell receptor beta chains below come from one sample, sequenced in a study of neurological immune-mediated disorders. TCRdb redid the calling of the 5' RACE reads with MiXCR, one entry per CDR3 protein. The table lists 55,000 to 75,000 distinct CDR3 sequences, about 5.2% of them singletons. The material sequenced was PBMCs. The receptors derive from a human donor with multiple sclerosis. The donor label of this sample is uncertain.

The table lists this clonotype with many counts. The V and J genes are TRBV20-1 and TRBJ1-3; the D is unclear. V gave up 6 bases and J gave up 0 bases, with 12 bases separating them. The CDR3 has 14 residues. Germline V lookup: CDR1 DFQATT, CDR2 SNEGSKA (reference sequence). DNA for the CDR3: TGCAGTGCGACCAAAGGGTTCTCTGGAAACACCATATATTTT. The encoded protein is CSATKGFSGNTIYF.

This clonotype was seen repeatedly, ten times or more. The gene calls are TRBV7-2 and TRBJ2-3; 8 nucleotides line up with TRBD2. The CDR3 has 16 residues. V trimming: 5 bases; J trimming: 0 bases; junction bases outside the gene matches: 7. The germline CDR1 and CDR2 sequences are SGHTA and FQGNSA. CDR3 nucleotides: TGTGCCAGCAGCCCCGGGGGGGACACCAGCACAGATACGCAGTATTTT. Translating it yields CASSPGGDTSTDTQYF. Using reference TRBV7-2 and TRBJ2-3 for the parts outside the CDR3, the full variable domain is GAGVSQSPSNKVTEKGKDVELRCDPISGHTALYWYRQSLGQGLEFLIYFQGNSAPDKSGLPSDRFSAERTGGSVSTLTIQRTQQEDSAVYLCASSPGGDTSTDTQYFGPGTRLTVL.

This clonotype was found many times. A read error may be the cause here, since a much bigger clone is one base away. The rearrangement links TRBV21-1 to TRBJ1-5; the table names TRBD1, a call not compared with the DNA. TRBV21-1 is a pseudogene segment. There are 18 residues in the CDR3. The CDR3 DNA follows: TGTGTCAGCACCACTCCACCCTGGACAATAAAGGATCCTCAGCCCCAGCATTTT. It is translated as CVSTTPPWTIKDPQPQHF.